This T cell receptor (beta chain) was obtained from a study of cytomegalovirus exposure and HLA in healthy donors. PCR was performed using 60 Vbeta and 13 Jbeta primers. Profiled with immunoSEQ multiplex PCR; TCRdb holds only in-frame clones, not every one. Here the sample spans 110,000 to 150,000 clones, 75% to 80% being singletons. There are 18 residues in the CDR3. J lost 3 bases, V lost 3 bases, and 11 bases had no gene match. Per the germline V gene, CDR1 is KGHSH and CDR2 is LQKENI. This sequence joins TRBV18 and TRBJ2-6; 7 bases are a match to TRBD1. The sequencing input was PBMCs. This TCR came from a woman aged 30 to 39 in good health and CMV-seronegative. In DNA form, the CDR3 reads TGTGCCAGCTCACCCCTTTTCGACAGGGCTTATGGGGCCAACGTCCTGACTTTC. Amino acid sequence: CASSPLFDRAYGANVLTF.